These T cell receptor beta chains were read from a single sample in a study of long-term antiretroviral therapy in people with HIV. TCRdb's table, derived via immunoSEQ multiplex PCR, lists solely in-frame clones and lacks some. This sample has some 21,000 clones, with 81% found just once. The sample here was unsorted PBMCs, taken 0.1 years before starting antiretroviral therapy. The receptor set was obtained from a man aged 40-49 years with HIV. Each CDR3 is given with its conserved first and last residue. The D gene is left open where the match is weak. Size is omitted from some rows. Given values are once, few, many or a class for expanded clones.

NA	TRBV4-2	TRBJ1-1	NA	TGTGCCAGCAGCCAACAGGGGCGGATGAACACTGAAGCTTTCTTT	CASSQQGRMNTEAFF
medium-sized	TRBV7-9	TRBJ1-2	NA	TGTGCCAGCAGCTTATATGAGTATGGCTACACCTTC	CASSLYEYGYTF
NA	TRBV5-1	TRBJ2-5	NA	TGCGCCAGCAGGGACCTCCAAGGGGAGACCCAGTACTTC	CASRDLQGETQYF
few	TRBV6-4	TRBJ2-2	NA	TGTGCCAGCAGTAACAGAGACGGGGCCGGGGAGCTGTTTTTT	CASSNRDGAGELFF
NA	TRBV2	TRBJ2-3	NA	TGTGCCAGCGTCCAAGGGCACGGTGCAGATACGCAGTATTTT	CASVQGHGADTQYF
NA	TRBV10-3	TRBJ2-7	NA	TGTGCCATCAGTGATGGTCAGATCAACGAGCAGTACTTC	CAISDGQINEQYF
NA	TRBV14	TRBJ2-7	NA	TGTGCCAGCAGCCACTCCGGGATCTACGAGCAGTACTTC	CASSHSGIYEQYF
NA	TRBV7-8	TRBJ1-3	NA	TGTGCCAGCAGCCCCCTCGGGGGCTCTGGAAACACCATATATTTT	CASSPLGGSGNTIYF
once	TRBV29-1	TRBJ2-5	NA	TGCAGCGTTGAAGGGGACACTCAAGAGACCCAGTACTTC	CSVEGDTQETQYF
NA	TRBV29-1	TRBJ2-5	TRBD1	TGCAGCGTTGACGGACAGGGAGAAGAGACCCAGTACTTC	CSVDGQGEETQYF
NA	TRBV5-1	TRBJ2-5	NA	TGCGCCAGCAGCTTGAGCAGCCCAATTCGGGAGACCCAGTACTTC	CASSLSSPIRETQYF
few	TRBV7-2	TRBJ1-2	TRBD1	TGTGCCAGCAGCCGAATTAGTACAGGGGGGTACTATGGCTACACCTTC	CASSRISTGGYYGYTF
NA	TRBV9	TRBJ2-3	NA	TGTGCCAGCAGCGGTCGACCGATTGGGGATACGCAGTATTTT	CASSGRPIGDTQYF
NA	TRBV5-1	TRBJ2-7	NA	TGCGCCAGCAGCCCAGGACTGGATCGCTCCTACGAGCAGTACTTC	CASSPGLDRSYEQYF
NA	TRBV13	TRBJ2-2	NA	TGTGCCAGCAGTTACAGAGGGGCCGGGGAGCTGTTTTTT	CASSYRGAGELFF
NA	TRBV28	TRBJ1-5	NA	TGTGCCAGCAGTCGTCCCCCGGGACTTTGGGGAAATCAGCCCCAGCATTTT	CASSRPPGLWGNQPQHF
NA	TRBV7-9	TRBJ2-2	NA	TGTGCCAGCAGCTCGGATTGGGAAGGGGAGCTGTTTTTT	CASSSDWEGELFF
NA	TRBV7-2	TRBJ1-2	TRBD1	TGTGCCAGCAGCCTAAACGCCGGGACAGGGGGTGGCTACACCTTC	CASSLNAGTGGGYTF
NA	TRBV6-1	TRBJ1-4	NA	TGTGCCAGTATCGATGGGGGGGAGGATGAAAAACTGTTTTTT	CASIDGGEDEKLFF
NA	TRBV9	TRBJ2-2	NA	TGTGCCAGCAGTCGACAGGCCGCGCCCGGGGAGCTGTTTTTT	CASSRQAAPGELFF
NA	TRBV5-1	TRBJ2-7	NA	TGCGCCAGCAGCCGCGGGGCGGGCAACGAGCAGTACTTC	CASSRGAGNEQYF
NA	TRBV7-9	TRBJ2-1	TRBD1	TGTGCCAGCAGCTCCCCCGGGACAGGCAATGAGCAGTTCTTC	CASSSPGTGNEQFF
NA	TRBV2	TRBJ2-3	NA	TGTGCCGGATTTCTGGATACGCAGTATTTT	CAGFLDTQYF
NA	TRBV5-1	TRBJ2-1	TRBD1	TGCGCCAGCAGCCCAGGGGGTTCTCTGGGAAATGAGCAGTTCTTC	CASSPGGSLGNEQFF
NA	TRBV29-1	TRBJ1-1	NA	TGCAGCGTTGCTCAGGGGACGAACACTGAAGCTTTCTTT	CSVAQGTNTEAFF
once	TRBV30	TRBJ2-1	NA	TGTGCCTGGAGTCTGGGGGGCTCCTACAATGAGCAGTTCTTC	CAWSLGGSYNEQFF
NA	TRBV5-1	TRBJ2-5	NA	TGCGCCAGCAGCTTGGCGCAAAAGGGGGAGACCCAGTACTTC	CASSLAQKGETQYF
NA	TRBV5-1	TRBJ2-5	TRBD1	TGCGCCAGCAGCTTGTTTCCGACAGGGGAAGAGACCCAGTACTTC	CASSLFPTGEETQYF
NA	TRBV27	TRBJ1-5	NA	TGTGCCAGCAGTTTAGCCAGATATAGCAATCAGCCCCAGCATTTT	CASSLARYSNQPQHF
medium-sized	TRBV9	TRBJ2-7	NA	TGTGCCAGCAGCGTATCTGGGAGACCCTACGAGCAGTACTTC	CASSVSGRPYEQYF
NA	TRBV11-3	TRBJ2-7	TRBD1	TGTGCCAGCAGCTTACGGGGACAGGGGTCCTACGAGCAGTACTTC	CASSLRGQGSYEQYF
NA	TRBV28	TRBJ2-3	NA	TGTGCCAGCAGTCCCCGGGGGGCCCCTAGCACAGATACGCAGTATTTT	CASSPRGAPSTDTQYF
NA	TRBV29-1	TRBJ1-5	TRBD1	TGCAGCGTTGGACAGGGCGGCAATCAGCCCCAGCATTTT	CSVGQGGNQPQHF
once	TRBV27	TRBJ2-7	TRBD2	TGTGCCAGCAGTTTATCTCGCCTAGCGGGAGTCTACGAGCAGTACTTC	CASSLSRLAGVYEQYF
NA	TRBV18	TRBJ2-5	NA	TGTGCCAGCTCACCAGGGCAAGAGACCCAGTACTTC	CASSPGQETQYF
NA	TRBV29-1	TRBJ2-7	NA	TGCAGCGTTGATGGGGGCGGTTACGAGCAGTACTTC	CSVDGGGYEQYF
NA	TRBV6-6	TRBJ2-2	NA	TGTGCCAGCAGTCGCGGGGGCTTGAACACCGGGGAGCTGTTTTTT	CASSRGGLNTGELFF
NA	TRBV2	TRBJ1-6	NA	TGTGCCAGCAGTGAATCAGGGCCCCTTTATTCACCCCTCCACTTT	CASSESGPLYSPLHF
NA	TRBV7-2	TRBJ2-5	NA	TGTGCCAGCAGCTTGCAGGAAAGTATCCAGTACTTC	CASSLQESIQYF
NA	TRBV19	TRBJ1-6	NA	TGTGCCAGTAGTATGTCCGGGGGCGTTTCACCCCTCCACTTT	CASSMSGGVSPLHF
NA	TRBV4-1	TRBJ2-3	TRBD2	TGCGCCAGCAGCCAAGAGGGACTAGAGGTCCATACGCAGTATTTT	CASSQEGLEVHTQYF